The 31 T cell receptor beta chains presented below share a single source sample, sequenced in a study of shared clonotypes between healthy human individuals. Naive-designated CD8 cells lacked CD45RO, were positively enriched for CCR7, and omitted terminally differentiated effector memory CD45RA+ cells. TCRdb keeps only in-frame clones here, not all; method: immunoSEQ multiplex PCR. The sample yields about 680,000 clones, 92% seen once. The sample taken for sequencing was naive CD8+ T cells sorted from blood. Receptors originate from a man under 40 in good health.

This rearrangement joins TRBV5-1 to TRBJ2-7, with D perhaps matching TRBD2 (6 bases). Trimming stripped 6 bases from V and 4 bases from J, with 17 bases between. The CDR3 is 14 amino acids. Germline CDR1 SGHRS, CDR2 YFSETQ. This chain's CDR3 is CASTLSSGGYEQYF. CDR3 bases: TGCGCCAGCACCCTGAGTAGCGGAGGATACGAGCAGTACTTC.

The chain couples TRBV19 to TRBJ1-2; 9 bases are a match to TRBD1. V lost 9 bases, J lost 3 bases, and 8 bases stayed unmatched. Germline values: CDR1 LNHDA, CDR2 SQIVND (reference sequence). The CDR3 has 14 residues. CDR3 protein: CASSPGTGYYGYTF. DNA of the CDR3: TGTGCCAGCAGTCCCGGGACAGGGTACTATGGCTACACCTTC.

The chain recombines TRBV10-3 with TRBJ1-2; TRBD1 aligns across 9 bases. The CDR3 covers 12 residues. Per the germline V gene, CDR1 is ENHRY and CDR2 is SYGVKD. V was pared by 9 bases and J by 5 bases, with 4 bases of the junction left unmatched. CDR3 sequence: CAIGTGRYGYTF. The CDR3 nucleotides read TGTGCCATTGGGACAGGGCGGTATGGCTACACCTTC.

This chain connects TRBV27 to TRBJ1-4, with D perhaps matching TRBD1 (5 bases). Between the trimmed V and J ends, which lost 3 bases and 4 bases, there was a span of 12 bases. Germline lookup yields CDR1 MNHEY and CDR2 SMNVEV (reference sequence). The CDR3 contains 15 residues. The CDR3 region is CASSLLAGGNEKLFF. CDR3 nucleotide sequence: TGTGCCAGCAGTTTGTTGGCGGGGGGTAATGAAAAACTGTTTTTT.

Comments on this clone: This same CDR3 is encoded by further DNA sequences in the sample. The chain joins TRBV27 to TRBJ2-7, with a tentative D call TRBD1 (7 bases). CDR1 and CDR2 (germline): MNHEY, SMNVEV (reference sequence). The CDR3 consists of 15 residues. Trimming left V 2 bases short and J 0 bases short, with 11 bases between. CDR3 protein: CASSLGGTASYEQYF. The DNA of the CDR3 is TGTGCCAGCAGTTTAGGGGGGACAGCCTCCTACGAGCAGTACTTC.

The CDR3: CASAELAGVTDTQYF. As DNA, the CDR3 is TGTGCCAGCGCCGAACTAGCGGGGGTCACAGATACGCAGTATTTT. J is TRBJ2-3 and V is TRBV19, with 11 bases identical to TRBD2. The junction had 7 bases not matched to a gene; V was cut back by 9 bases and J by 2 bases. Per germline, CDR1 LNHDA and CDR2 SQIVND (reference sequence). The length of the CDR3 is 15 residues. Supplemented by reference TRBV19 and TRBJ2-3, the full variable domain reads DGGITQSPKYLFRKEGQNVTLSCEQNLNHDAMYWYRQDPGQGLRLIYYSQIVNDFQKGDIAEGYSVSREKKESFPLTVTSAQKNPTAFYLCASAELAGVTDTQYFGPGTRLTVL.

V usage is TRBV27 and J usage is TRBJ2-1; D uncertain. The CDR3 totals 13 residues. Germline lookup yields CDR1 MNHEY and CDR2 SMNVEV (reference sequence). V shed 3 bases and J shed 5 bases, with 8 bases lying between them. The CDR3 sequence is CASSFTVDNEQFF. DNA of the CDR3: TGTGCCAGCAGTTTTACAGTCGACAATGAGCAGTTCTTC.

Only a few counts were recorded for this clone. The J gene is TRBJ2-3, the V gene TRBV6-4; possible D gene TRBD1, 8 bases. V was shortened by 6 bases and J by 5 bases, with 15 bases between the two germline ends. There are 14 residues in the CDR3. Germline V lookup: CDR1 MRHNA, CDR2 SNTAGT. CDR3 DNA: TGTGCCAGCAGCAAGACAGGGGAGGGAGATACGCAGTATTTT. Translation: CASSKTGEGDTQYF.

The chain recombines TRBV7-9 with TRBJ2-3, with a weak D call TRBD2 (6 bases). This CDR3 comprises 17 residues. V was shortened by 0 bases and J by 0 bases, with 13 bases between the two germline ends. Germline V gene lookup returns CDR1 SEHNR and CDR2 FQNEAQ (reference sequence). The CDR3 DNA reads TGTGCCAGCAGCTTAGCGGGCGGGACGGCGAGCACAGATACGCAGTATTTT. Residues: CASSLAGGTASTDTQYF.

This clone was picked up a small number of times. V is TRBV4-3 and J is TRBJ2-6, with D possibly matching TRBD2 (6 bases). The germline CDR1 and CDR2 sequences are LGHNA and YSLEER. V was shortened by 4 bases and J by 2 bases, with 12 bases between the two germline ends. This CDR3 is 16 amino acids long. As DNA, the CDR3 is TGCGCCAGCAGCCCGACGGGGGTTACTGGGGCCAACGTCCTGACTTTC. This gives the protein CASSPTGVTGANVLTF.

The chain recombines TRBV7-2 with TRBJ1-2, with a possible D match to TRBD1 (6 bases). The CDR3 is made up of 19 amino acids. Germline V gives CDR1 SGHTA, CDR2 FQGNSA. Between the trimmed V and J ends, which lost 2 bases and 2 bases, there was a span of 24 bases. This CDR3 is CASSLPRAEDSEPNYGYTF. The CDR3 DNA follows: TGTGCCAGCAGCTTACCACGCGCAGAGGACAGTGAACCCAACTATGGCTACACCTTC. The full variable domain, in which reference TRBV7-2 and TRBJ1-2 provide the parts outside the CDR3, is GAGVSQSPSNKVTEKGKDVELRCDPISGHTALYWYRQSLGQGLEFLIYFQGNSAPDKSGLPSDRFSAERTGGSVSTLTIQRTQQEDSAVYLCASSLPRAEDSEPNYGYTFGSGTRLTVV.

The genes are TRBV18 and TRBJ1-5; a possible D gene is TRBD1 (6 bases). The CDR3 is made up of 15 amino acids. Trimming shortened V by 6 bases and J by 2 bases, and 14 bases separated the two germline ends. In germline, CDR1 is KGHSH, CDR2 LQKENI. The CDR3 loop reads CASSEPGEGNQPQHF. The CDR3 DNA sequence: TGTGCCAGCTCTGAACCAGGGGAGGGCAATCAGCCCCAGCATTTT. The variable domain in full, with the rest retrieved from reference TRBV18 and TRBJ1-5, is NAGVMQNPRHLVRRRGQEARLRCSPMKGHSHVYWYRQLPEEGLKFMVYLQKENIIDESGMPKERFSAEFPKEGPSILRIQQVVRGDSAAYFCASSEPGEGNQPQHFGDGTRLSIL.

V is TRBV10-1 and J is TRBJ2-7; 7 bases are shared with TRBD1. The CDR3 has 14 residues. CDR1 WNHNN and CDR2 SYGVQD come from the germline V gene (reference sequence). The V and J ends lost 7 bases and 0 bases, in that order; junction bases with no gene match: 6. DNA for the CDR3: TGCGCCAGCAAATGCTGGGACAGCTCCTACGAGCAGTACTTC. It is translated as CASKCWDSSYEQYF.

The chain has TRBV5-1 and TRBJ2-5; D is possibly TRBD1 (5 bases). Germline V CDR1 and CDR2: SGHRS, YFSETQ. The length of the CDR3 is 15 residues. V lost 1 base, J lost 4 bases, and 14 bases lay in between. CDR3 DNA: TGCGCCAGCAGCTTGTACCTGTCAACAGGAGAGACCCAGTACTTC. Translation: CASSLYLSTGETQYF.

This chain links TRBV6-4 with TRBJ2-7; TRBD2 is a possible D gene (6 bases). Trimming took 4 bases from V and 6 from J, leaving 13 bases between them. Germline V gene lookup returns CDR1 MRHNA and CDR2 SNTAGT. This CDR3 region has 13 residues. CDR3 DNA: TGTGCCAGCAGTGCCTTCCAGGGAGGCGAGCAGTACTTC. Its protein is CASSAFQGGEQYF.

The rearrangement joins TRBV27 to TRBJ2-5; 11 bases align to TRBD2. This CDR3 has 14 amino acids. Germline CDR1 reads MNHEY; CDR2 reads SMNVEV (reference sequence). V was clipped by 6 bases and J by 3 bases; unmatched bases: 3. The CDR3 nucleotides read TGTGCCAGCAGCGAACTAGCGGGGGAAGAGACCCAGTACTTC. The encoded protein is CASSELAGEETQYF.

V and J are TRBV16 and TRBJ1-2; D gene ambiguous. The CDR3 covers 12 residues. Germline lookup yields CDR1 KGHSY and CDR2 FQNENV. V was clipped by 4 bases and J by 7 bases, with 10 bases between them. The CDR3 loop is CASSPSAPGYTF. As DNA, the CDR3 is TGTGCCAGCAGCCCCTCGGCCCCTGGCTACACCTTC.

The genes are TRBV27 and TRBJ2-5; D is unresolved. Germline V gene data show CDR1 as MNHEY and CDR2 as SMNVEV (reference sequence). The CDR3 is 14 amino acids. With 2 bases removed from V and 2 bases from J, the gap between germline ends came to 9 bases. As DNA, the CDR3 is TGTGCCAGCAGTTTAATTCAGCAGCAAGAGACCCAGTACTTC. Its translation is CASSLIQQQETQYF.

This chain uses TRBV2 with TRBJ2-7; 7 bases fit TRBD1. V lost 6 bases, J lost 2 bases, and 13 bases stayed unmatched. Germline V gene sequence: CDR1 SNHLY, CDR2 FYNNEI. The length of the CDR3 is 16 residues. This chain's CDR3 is CASRDHPDRRPYEQYF. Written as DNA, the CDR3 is TGTGCCAGCAGGGACCACCCGGACAGGCGCCCCTACGAGCAGTACTTC.

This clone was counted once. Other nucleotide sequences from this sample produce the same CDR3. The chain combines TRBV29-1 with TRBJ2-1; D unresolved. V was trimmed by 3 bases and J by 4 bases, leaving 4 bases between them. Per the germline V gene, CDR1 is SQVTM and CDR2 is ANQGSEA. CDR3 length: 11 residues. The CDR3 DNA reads TGCAGCGTTGAGTCATACAATGAGCAGTTCTTC. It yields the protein CSVESYNEQFF.

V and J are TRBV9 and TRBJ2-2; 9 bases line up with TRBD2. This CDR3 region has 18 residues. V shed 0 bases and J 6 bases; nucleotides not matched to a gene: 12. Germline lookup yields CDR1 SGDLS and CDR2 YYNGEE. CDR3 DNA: TGTGCCAGCAGCGTAGAGGCCCCCACTAGCGGGTATGCCGGGGAGCTGTTTTTT. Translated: CASSVEAPTSGYAGELFF.

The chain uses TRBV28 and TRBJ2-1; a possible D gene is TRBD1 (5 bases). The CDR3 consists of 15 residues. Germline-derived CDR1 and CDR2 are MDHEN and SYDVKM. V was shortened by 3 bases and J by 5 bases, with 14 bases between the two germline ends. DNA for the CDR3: TGTGCCAGCAGTTTTTTATTGGACATTGACAATGAGCAGTTCTTC. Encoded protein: CASSFLLDIDNEQFF.

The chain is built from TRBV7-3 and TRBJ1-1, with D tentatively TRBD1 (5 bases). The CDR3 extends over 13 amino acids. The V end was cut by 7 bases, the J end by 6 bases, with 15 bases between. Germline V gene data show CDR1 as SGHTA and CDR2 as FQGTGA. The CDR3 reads CASTVGEGAEAFF. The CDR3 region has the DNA TGTGCCAGCACGGTTGGCGAAGGGGCTGAAGCTTTCTTT.

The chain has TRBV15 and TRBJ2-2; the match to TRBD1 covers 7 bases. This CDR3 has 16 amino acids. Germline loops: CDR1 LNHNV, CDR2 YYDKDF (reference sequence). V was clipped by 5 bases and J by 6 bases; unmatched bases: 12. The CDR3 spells CATSDPGRGRPGELFF. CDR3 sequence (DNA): TGTGCCACCAGCGACCCCGGAAGGGGGCGCCCCGGGGAGCTGTTTTTT.

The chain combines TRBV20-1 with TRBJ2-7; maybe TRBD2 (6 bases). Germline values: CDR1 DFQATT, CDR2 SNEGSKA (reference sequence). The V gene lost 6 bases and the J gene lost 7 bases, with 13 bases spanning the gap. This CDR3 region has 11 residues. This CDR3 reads CSARGSREQYF. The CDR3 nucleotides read TGCAGTGCGCGGGGTTCGAGGGAGCAGTACTTC.

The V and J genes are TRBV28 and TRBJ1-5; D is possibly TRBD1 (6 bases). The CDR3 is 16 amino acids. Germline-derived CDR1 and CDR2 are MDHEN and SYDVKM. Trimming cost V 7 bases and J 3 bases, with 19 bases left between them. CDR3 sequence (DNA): TGTGCCAGCACATTAGGACAGCTCTTAATCAATCAGCCCCAGCATTTT. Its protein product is CASTLGQLLINQPQHF.

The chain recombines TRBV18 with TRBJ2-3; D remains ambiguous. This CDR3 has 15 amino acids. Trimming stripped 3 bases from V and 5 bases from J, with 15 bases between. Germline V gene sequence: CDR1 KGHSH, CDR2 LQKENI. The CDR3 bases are TGTGCCAGCTCACCTACGCACCGTAATCTAGATACGCAGTATTTT. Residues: CASSPTHRNLDTQYF.

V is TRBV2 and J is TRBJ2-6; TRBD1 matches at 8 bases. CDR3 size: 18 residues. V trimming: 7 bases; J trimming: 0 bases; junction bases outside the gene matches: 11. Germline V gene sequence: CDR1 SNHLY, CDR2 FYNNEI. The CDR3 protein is CASIHRGSPSSGANVLTF. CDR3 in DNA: TGTGCCAGCATACACAGGGGGTCTCCAAGCTCTGGGGCCAACGTCCTGACTTTC. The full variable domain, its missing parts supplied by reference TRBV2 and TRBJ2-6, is EPEVTQTPSHQVTQMGQEVILRCVPISNHLYFYWYRQILGQKVEFLVSFYNNEISEKSEIFDDQFSVERPDGSNFTLKIRSTKLEDSAMYFCASIHRGSPSSGANVLTFGAGSRLTVL.

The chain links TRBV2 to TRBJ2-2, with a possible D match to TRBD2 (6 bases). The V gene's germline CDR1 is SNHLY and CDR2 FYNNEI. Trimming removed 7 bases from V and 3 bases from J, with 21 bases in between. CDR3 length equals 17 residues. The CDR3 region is CASTLKFRESDTGELFF. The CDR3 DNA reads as TGTGCCAGCACGTTGAAATTTCGGGAGTCCGACACCGGGGAGCTGTTTTTT.

The CDR3 region has the DNA TGTGCCAGCAGCCTCCCCCAGGCCGGGGAGCTGTTTTTT. Translating gives CASSLPQAGELFF. This chain connects TRBV9 to TRBJ2-2; D is ambiguous. The CDR3 totals 13 residues. V dropped 4 bases and J dropped 6 bases, with 10 bases sitting between them. Per germline, CDR1 SGDLS and CDR2 YYNGEE.

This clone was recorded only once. The CDR3 protein is CASSSLDGSYEQYF. Here the CDR3 DNA reads TGCGCCAGCAGCTCTCTTGACGGTTCATACGAGCAGTACTTC. This rearrangement joins TRBV5-1 to TRBJ2-7; D is ambiguous. The germline gives CDR1 SGHRS, CDR2 YFSETQ. This CDR3 comprises 14 residues. Trimming cost V 3 bases and J 4 bases, with 14 bases left between them.